This TCR beta chain appears in the sequencing data of a study of identical twins (dated by TCRdb to 2015 to 2016). As for the study more broadly: To test whether fetal clonotypes persist, this study deep-sequenced TCR alpha and beta repertoires from monozygotic twins, from unrelated adults of various ages, and from cord blood. To rule out contamination, the twin experiments were replicated at different times with different library preparation protocols. The study at large found these results: Abundant cord blood beta clonotypes had fewer insertions, young adult naive repertoires showed a similar but weaker trend, and memory repertoires showed no such trend. Zero-insertion analyses could be partly confounded by invariant T cells such as MAIT and iNKT, though diverse VJ usage argued against such confounding for most clonotypes. Because the same donors could not be followed over many years, the conclusions relied on cross-sectional statistical analysis. Excess twin sharing in beta out-of-frame sequences was weaker because fewer shared sequences lowered the signal-to-noise ratio. Compared with coincidental sharing between unrelated individuals, out-of-frame TCR alpha sequences shared between twins had an excess of sequences with low generation probability. In monozygotic twins, out-of-frame TCR alpha sharing was systematically underestimated by recombination models, although the models agreed with sharing between unrelated individuals.

On this clonotype: There is no known antigen for this receptor. No clone much larger than this one lies a single base away; base qualities are absent.

Only healthy Caucasian donors were included. Three pairs of female monozygotic twins, all aged about 18 to 29 years, were included in the twin cohort. Miltenyi CD45RO+ enrichment and human naive T-cell isolation kits were used to isolate memory (CD45RO+) and naive T cells from PBMC. Library method: 5' RACE. The reads were generated on an Illumina HiSeq 2000. Template switching introduced a universal primer binding site; the final cDNA contained a unique molecular identifier, enabling accurate counting of TCR cDNA molecules. First-strand cDNA for TCR alpha and beta chains was synthesized from specific primers in the conserved constant-segment region. To control for contamination, every cDNA library was double barcoded, receiving both a SMART-Mk sample barcode and Illumina barcodes. TruSeq adapter sequences along with Illumina sample barcodes were introduced in two successive PCR steps. Sequencing of the TCR alpha and beta cDNA libraries was done on the Illumina HiSeq platform using custom primers. The authors' analysis ran thus. MiGEC was used to process raw reads and extract unique molecular identifiers, and MiXCR was used to find CDR3 positions. Recombination models were inferred per individual with the repgenHMM and IGoR tools using an EM algorithm. Shared clonotypes were analyzed with the tcR package in R, and sharing was normalized by the product of cloneset sizes. Out-of-frame nonproductive sequences were analyzed to study raw recombination free of thymic and clonal selection effects. TCRdb passed the public sequencing reads through fastp at Q25 and MiXCR, retaining productive beta sequences. Rows are combined by CDR3 protein, so each entry shows the most common genes and DNA. In this record, the V and J calls reflect TCRdb's handling and not the investigators' own analysis. This sample holds under 300,000 distinct CDR3 sequences; over 9.5% were observed only once. The ten top clones hold approximately 4% of the sample.

This sample also appeared in a second study, on yellow fever vaccine responses in identical twins. The second paper further reports: According to the authors, the vaccine-induced T cell response in identical twins seemed to be partly convergent and partly specific to each individual. The study precisely tracked vaccine-responding T cell clones in identical twins.

This TCR derives from a woman under 30 in good health. Sequencing was performed on memory (CD45RO+) T cells sorted from blood. Read against the paper, the sample's cell subset or site label means: CD45RO+ enriched T cells.

The bases read TGTGCCAGCAGCTTGCTGGTCTCGAACACCGGGGAGCTGTTTTTT. Its protein is CASSLLVSNTGELFF. The V gene is TRBV11-1 and the J gene is TRBJ2-2, with no confidently assigned D gene. V is shortened by 3 bases, J by 0 bases, and the region joining them spans 8 bases. The CDR3, cysteine through phenylalanine, is 15 amino acids long. Only the CDR3 region is kept as DNA, spanning 45 bases read in frame from base 1. CDR1 and CDR2 were assigned from the germline V gene (reference sequence) as SGHAT and FQDESV.